This T cell receptor (beta chain) was observed in a study of TIL therapy for anti-PD-1-resistant metastatic lung cancer. Stated time point: pre-treatment sample, taken before nivolumab and TIL therapy. The tumor samples were excised metastases, mostly pleural nodules or supraclavicular lymph nodes. CDR3 length: 18 residues. Trimming shortened V by 1 base and J by 6 bases, and 22 bases separated the two germline ends. Germline values: CDR1 SGHNT, CDR2 YENEEA. This was the immunoSEQ v3 assay. Profiled with immunoSEQ multiplex PCR; TCRdb holds only in-frame clones, not every one. Of around 100,000 clones in the sample, about two thirds were seen once.

The clonotype comes from a person aged 25 to 85 with non-small cell lung cancer. The chain is built from TRBV11-3 and TRBJ1-5, with D unresolved. The starting material was tumor tissue, obtained at baseline. CDR3 loop: CASSLVSCPKEASQPQHF. The CDR3 DNA sequence: TGTGCCAGCAGCTTAGTAAGTTGCCCCAAGGAAGCGAGTCAGCCCCAGCATTTT.